The entry below gives a single T cell receptor beta chain sequence along with its context. Its antigen is not identified. The data originate from a study of CD8+ T cells in alopecia areata. Study-wide findings and caveats: Sequences from scalp samples also cover resident alphabeta T cells of normal skin.

Trimming at V came to 6 bases and at J to 5 bases, leaving 6 bases not matched to a gene. Per germline, CDR1 MNHEY and CDR2 SVGAGI. The CDR3 length is 13 residues. Reverse transcribed after extraction, RNA yielded cDNA as the sequencing template. The data were produced by immunoSEQ multiplex PCR, yet TCRdb's version contains in-frame clones alone and is incomplete. The table shows some 150,000 clones, with around half occurring only once. Source: CD8+ T cells sorted from blood, taken at week 0. The origin of this receptor is a human donor with alopecia areata. V usage is TRBV6-5 and J usage is TRBJ1-2; 7 nucleotides match TRBD1. The CDR3 spells CASRTTGEYGYTF. The CDR3 DNA follows: TGTGCCAGCAGGACAACAGGGGAATATGGCTACACCTTC.